The clone carrying this T cell receptor (beta chain) was counted a few times. This sample was included in a study of blood T cells in healthy people across ages. The second PCR ran 7 to 11 cycles with a sample-barcoded 5' primer and J-beta primers. The yield of each sample was at least 2.5 million CDR3-containing paired-end reads. TCRdb called the 5' RACE reads again in MiXCR, with one record for every CDR3 protein. The sample lists about 970,000 distinct CDR3 sequences, roughly half occurring once. Staff drew roughly 10 milliliters of peripheral blood from each donor. The sequence was obtained from a woman in her sixties in good health. The material sequenced was blood.

The CDR3 DNA sequence: TGTGCCAGCAGTGAAGCAAGCGGGAGCACCTACGAGCAGTACTTC. Protein product: CASSEASGSTYEQYF. This chain links TRBV6-1 with TRBJ2-7, with 8 bases aligning to TRBD2. CDR3 length: 15 amino acids. The V gene end was trimmed by 0 bases and the J gene end by 2 bases; junction bases not matched to a gene: 3. Germline V lookup: CDR1 MNHNS, CDR2 SASEGT.